The rows below give T cell receptor beta chains drawn from one sample of a study of shared clonotypes between healthy human individuals. Measured with immunoSEQ multiplex PCR; TCRdb has only the in-frame clones, and not every one. The repertoire holds about 450,000 clones, with around three quarters as singletons. Sample: PBMCs. These receptors all stem from a woman aged 40 to 49 in good health. Some clones in this sample may be carry-over from other donors' samples. CDR3s include the opening cysteine and the closing phenylalanine or tryptophan. The D gene is left open where the match is weak. The size entry is marked missing in some rows and otherwise reads once, few, many or a size class.

D: TRBD2
V: TRBV29-1
J: TRBJ2-1
length: 13
size: .
DNA: TGCAGCGCAGCCCAAGGGAGGGAAAGGGAGCAGTTCTTC
CDR3: CSAAQGREREQFF

D: .
V: TRBV15
J: TRBJ2-2
length: 14
size: .
DNA: TGTGCCACCAGCAACACAGGGAGTCACGGGGAGCTGTTTTTT
CDR3: CATSNTGSHGELFF

D: TRBD2
V: TRBV28
J: TRBJ2-7
length: 18
size: .
DNA: TGTGCCAGCAGCAGCATAGCGGGAGGAAGGACAGGCCCCTACGAGCAGTACTTC
CDR3: CASSSIAGGRTGPYEQYF

D: .
V: TRBV5-8
J: TRBJ2-7
length: 15
size: .
DNA: TGTGCCAGCAGCTTGCACGGCAGGGACGCCTACGAGCAGTACTTC
CDR3: CASSLHGRDAYEQYF

D: TRBD2
V: TRBV4-1
J: TRBJ2-7
length: 16
size: .
DNA: TGCGCCAGCAGCCAAGGCGGACTAGCGGGAGTCTACGAGCAGTACTTC
CDR3: CASSQGGLAGVYEQYF

D: TRBD2
V: TRBV29-1
J: TRBJ2-3
length: 12
size: few
DNA: TGCAGCGTTATTAGCGGGGGAGATACGCAGTATTTT
CDR3: CSVISGGDTQYF

D: .
V: TRBV5-1
J: TRBJ2-5
length: 11
size: .
DNA: TGCGCCAGCAGCTTGGTGGAGACCCAGTACTTC
CDR3: CASSLVETQYF

D: .
V: TRBV6-6
J: TRBJ2-5
length: 12
size: .
DNA: TGTGCCAGCAGTTACATCCAAGAGACCCAGTACTTC
CDR3: CASSYIQETQYF

D: .
V: TRBV4-2
J: TRBJ2-5
length: 15
size: .
DNA: TGTGCCAGCAGCCGTGGCGGGGATTGGCAAGAGACCCAGTACTTC
CDR3: CASSRGGDWQETQYF

D: TRBD2
V: TRBV19
J: TRBJ2-1
length: 16
size: many
DNA: TGTGCCAGTAGTCTTCTAGCGGGCCGCTCCTACAATGAGCAGTTCTTC
CDR3: CASSLLAGRSYNEQFF

D: .
V: TRBV30
J: TRBJ2-7
length: 11
size: .
DNA: TGTGCCTGGACAGAATCCTACGAGCAGTACTTC
CDR3: CAWTESYEQYF

D: .
V: TRBV2
J: TRBJ2-2
length: 13
size: .
DNA: TGTGCCAGCAGTGAGGAAGCCACCGGGGAGCTGTTTTTT
CDR3: CASSEEATGELFF

D: TRBD2
V: TRBV15
J: TRBJ2-1
length: 16
size: .
DNA: TGTGCCACCAGCAGAGATCCTAGCGGGGGTTACAATGAGCAGTTCTTC
CDR3: CATSRDPSGGYNEQFF

D: TRBD1
V: TRBV4-3
J: TRBJ2-3
length: 20
size: .
DNA: TGCGCCAGCAGCCAAGGGTCCAGGGGGCTGGCTAGCGTAAGCACAGATACGCAGTATTTT
CDR3: CASSQGSRGLASVSTDTQYF

D: .
V: TRBV2
J: TRBJ2-3
length: 18
size: .
DNA: TGTGCCAGCAGTGAAGCCCCCCTAGGTGGTAGCTACACAGATACGCAGTATTTT
CDR3: CASSEAPLGGSYTDTQYF

D: .
V: TRBV6-5
J: TRBJ2-7
length: 15
size: many
DNA: TGTGCCAGCAGTTACTCTGAGACAGGAGCCTACGAGCAGTACTTC
CDR3: CASSYSETGAYEQYF

D: .
V: TRBV14
J: TRBJ1-1
length: 12
size: .
DNA: TGTGCCAGCAGCCAAAGAAATGGCGGAGCTTTCTTT
CDR3: CASSQRNGGAFF

D: .
V: TRBV4-2
J: TRBJ2-6
length: 16
size: many
DNA: TGTGCCAGCAGCCAAGATCAGAGCTCTGGGGCCAACGTCCTGACTTTC
CDR3: CASSQDQSSGANVLTF

D: .
V: TRBV11-3
J: TRBJ2-5
length: 14
size: .
DNA: TGTGCCAGCAGCTTAAACAGCTCGCCAGAGACCCAGTACTTC
CDR3: CASSLNSSPETQYF